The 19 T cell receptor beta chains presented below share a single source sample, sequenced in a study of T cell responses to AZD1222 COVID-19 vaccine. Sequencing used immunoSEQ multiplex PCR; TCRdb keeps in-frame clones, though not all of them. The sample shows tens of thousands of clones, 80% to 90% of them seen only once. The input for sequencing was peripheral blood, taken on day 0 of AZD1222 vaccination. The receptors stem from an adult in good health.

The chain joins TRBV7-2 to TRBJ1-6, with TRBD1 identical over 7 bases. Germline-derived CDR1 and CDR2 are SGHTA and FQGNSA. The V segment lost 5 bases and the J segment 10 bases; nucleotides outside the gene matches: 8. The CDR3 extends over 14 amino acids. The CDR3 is CASSQDRQVSPLHF. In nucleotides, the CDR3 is TGTGCCAGCAGCCAGGACAGGCAGGTCTCACCCCTCCACTTT.

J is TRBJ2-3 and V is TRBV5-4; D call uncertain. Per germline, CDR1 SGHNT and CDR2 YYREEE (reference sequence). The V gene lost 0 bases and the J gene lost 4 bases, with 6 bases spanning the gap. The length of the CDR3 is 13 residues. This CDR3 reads CASSLAGSDTQYF. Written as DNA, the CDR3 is TGTGCCAGCAGCTTGGCTGGTTCAGATACGCAGTATTTT.

The CDR3 spells CASSLLPSGYTF. As DNA, the CDR3 is TGTGCCAGCAGTTTACTTCCCTCGGGCTACACCTTC. V and J are TRBV12-3 or TRBV12-4 and TRBJ1-2; D is unclear. This CDR3 is built from 12 residues. Trimming took 2 bases from V and 8 from J, leaving 9 bases between them.

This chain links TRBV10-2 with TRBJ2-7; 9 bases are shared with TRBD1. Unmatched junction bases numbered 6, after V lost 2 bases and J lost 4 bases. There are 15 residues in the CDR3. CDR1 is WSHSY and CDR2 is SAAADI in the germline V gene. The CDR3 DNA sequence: TGCGCCAGCAGTGAGGTTTGGGACAGGGATTACGAGCAGTACTTC. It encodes CASSEVWDRDYEQYF.

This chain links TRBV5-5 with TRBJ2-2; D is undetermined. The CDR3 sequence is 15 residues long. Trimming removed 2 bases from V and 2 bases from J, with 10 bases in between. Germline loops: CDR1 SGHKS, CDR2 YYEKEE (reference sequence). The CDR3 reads CASSLVVANTGELFF. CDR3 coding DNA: TGTGCCAGCAGCTTAGTGGTGGCTAACACCGGGGAGCTGTTTTTT.

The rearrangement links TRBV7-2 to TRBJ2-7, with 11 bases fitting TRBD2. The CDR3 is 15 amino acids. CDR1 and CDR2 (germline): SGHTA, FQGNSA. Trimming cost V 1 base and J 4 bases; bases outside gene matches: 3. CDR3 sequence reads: CASSLVTSGGYEQYF. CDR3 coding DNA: TGTGCCAGCAGCTTAGTAACTAGCGGGGGATACGAGCAGTACTTC.

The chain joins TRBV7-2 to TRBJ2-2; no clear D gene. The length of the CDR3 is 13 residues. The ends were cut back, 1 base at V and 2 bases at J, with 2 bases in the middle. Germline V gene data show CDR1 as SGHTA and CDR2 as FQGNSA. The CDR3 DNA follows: TGTGCCAGCAGCTTAGATAACACCGGGGAGCTGTTTTTT. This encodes CASSLDNTGELFF. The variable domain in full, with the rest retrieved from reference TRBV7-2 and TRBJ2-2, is GAGVSQSPSNKVTEKGKDVELRCDPISGHTALYWYRQSLGQGLEFLIYFQGNSAPDKSGLPSDRFSAERTGGSVSTLTIQRTQQEDSAVYLCASSLDNTGELFFGEGSRLTVL.

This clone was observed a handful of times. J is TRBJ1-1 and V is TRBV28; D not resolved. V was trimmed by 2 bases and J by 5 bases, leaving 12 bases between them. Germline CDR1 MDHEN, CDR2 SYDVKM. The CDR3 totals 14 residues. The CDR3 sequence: CASSLAPLRTEAFF. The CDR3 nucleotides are TGTGCCAGCAGTTTAGCACCCCTCCGAACTGAAGCTTTCTTT. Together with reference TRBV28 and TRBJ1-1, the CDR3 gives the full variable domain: DVKVTQSSRYLVKRTGEKVFLECVQDMDHENMFWYRQDPGLGLRLIYFSYDVKMKEKGDIPEGYSVSREKKERFSLILESASTNQTSMYLCASSLAPLRTEAFFGQGTRLTVV.

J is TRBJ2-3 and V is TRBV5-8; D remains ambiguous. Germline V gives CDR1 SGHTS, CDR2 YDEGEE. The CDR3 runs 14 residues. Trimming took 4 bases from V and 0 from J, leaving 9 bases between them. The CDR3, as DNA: TGTGCCAGCAGCCCCATGGGAAGCACAGATACGCAGTATTTT. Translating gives CASSPMGSTDTQYF.

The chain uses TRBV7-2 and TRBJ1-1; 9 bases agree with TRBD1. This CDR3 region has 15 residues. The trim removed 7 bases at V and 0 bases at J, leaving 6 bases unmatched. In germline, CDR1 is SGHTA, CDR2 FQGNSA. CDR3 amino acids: CASTQQGALNTEAFF. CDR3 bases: TGTGCCAGCACCCAACAGGGGGCCCTGAACACTGAAGCTTTCTTT.

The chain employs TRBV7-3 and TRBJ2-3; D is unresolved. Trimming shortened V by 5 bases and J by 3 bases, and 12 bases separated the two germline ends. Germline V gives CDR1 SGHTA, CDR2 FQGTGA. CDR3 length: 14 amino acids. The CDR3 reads CASSPWAGTDTQYF. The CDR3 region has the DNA TGTGCCAGCAGCCCCTGGGCCGGGACAGATACGCAGTATTTT. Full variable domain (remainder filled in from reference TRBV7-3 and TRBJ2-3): GAGVSQTPSNKVTEKGKYVELRCDPISGHTALYWYRQSLGQGPEFLIYFQGTGAADDSGLPNDRFFAVRPEGSVSTLKIQRTERGDSAVYLCASSPWAGTDTQYFGPGTRLTVL.

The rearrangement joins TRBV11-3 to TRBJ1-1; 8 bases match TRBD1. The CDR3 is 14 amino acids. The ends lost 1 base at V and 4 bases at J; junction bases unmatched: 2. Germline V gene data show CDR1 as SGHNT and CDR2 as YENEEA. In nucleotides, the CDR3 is TGTGCCAGCAGCTTAGGACAGGGGTTCACTGAAGCTTTCTTT. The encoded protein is CASSLGQGFTEAFF. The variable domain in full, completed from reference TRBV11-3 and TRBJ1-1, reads EAGVVQSPRYKIIEKKQPVAFWCNPISGHNTLYWYLQNLGQGPELLIRYENEEAVDDSQLPKDRFSAERLKGVDSTLKIQPAELGDSAVYLCASSLGQGFTEAFFGQGTRLTVV.

CDR3 region: CASSFRGSEALHF. CDR3 sequence (DNA): TGTGCCAGCAGTTTCAGGGGATCAGAGGCCCTCCACTTT. The chain links TRBV6-5 to TRBJ1-6, with D possibly TRBD1 on 6 matching bases. Per the germline V gene, CDR1 is MNHEY and CDR2 is SVGAGI. CDR3 length: 13 amino acids. The V gene lost 4 bases and the J gene lost 14 bases, with 15 bases spanning the gap.

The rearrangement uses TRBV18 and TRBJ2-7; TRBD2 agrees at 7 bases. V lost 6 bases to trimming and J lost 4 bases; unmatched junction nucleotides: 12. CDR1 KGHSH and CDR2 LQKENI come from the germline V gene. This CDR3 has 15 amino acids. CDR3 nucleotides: TGTGCCAGCTCTCCCCTGGGAGGGGATGCGTACGAGCAGTACTTC. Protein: CASSPLGGDAYEQYF.

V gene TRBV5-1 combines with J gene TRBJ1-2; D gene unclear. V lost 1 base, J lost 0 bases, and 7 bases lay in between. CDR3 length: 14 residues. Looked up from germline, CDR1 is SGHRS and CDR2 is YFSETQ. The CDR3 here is CASSLTTANYGYTF. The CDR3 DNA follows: TGCGCCAGCAGCTTGACCACAGCTAACTATGGCTACACCTTC. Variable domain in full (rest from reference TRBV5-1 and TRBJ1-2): KAGVTQTPRYLIKTRGQQVTLSCSPISGHRSVSWYQQTPGQGLQFLFEYFSETQRNKGNFPGRFSGRQFSNSRSEMNVSTLELGDSALYLCASSLTTANYGYTFGSGTRLTVV.

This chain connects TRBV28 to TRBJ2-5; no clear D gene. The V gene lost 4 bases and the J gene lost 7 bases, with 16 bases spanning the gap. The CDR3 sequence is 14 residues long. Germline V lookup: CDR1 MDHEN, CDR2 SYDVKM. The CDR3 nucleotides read TGTGCCAGCAGTTCCGCCCCCACGAGTTGGACCCAGTACTTC. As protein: CASSSAPTSWTQYF.

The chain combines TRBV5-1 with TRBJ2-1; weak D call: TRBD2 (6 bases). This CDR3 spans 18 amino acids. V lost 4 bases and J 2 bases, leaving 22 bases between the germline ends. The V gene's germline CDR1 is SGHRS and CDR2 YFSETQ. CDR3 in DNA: TGCGCCAGCAGCGCTTTGGACGGGTTGGGGGAGGCCTACAATGAGCAGTTCTTC. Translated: CASSALDGLGEAYNEQFF.

Here the CDR3 reads CASSYRTSGEDTQYF. DNA of the CDR3: TGCGCCAGCAGCTACCGGACTAGCGGGGAGGATACGCAGTATTTT. The chain carries TRBV4-1 and TRBJ2-3, with 12 positions matching TRBD2. J was trimmed by 6 bases and V by 5 bases; bases with no gene match: 6. This CDR3 has 15 residues. CDR1 is MGHRA, CDR2 YSYEKL, per germline.

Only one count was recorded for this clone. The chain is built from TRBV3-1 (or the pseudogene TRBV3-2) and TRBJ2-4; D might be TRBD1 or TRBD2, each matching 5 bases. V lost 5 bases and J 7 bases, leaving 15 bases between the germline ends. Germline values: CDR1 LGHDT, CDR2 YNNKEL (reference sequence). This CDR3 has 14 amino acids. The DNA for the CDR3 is TGTGCCAGCAGCTCCTCCAGGTGGGGGAACATTCAGTACTTC. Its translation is CASSSSRWGNIQYF.